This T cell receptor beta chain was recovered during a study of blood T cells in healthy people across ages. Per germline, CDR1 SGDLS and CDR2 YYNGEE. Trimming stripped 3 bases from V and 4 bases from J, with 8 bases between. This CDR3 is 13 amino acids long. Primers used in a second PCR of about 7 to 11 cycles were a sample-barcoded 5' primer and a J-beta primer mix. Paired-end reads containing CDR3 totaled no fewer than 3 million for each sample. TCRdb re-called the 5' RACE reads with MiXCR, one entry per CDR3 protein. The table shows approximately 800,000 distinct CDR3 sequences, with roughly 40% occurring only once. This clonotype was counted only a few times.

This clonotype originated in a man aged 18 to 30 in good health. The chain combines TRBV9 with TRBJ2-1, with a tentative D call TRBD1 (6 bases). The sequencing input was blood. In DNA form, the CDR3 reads TGTGCCAGCAGCGAGGGGACATACAATGAGCAGTTCTTC. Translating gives CASSEGTYNEQFF. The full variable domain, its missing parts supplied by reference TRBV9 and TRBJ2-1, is DSGVTQTPKHLITATGQRVTLRCSPRSGDLSVYWYQQSLDQGLQFLIQYYNGEERAKGNILERFSAQQFPDLHSELNLSSLELGDSALYFCASSEGTYNEQFFGPGTRLTVL.